This TCR beta chain was documented in a study of cytomegalovirus exposure and HLA in healthy donors (dated by TCRdb to about 2017). In terms of the full investigation: An earlier analysis of roughly 500 of the donors reported 276 Gb of sequence data and about 120 million unique TCR beta sequences obtained from roughly 170 million T cells. About 310 gigabases of sequencing data and some 85 million unique TCR sequences were included in an early release covering several hundred HLA-typed donors. Of the roughly 400 genotyped donors, about 84% fell in the genetic ancestry cluster associated with self-reported Caucasian donors. The study aimed to test whether signatures of past pathogen exposure could be identified by cataloging public T cell receptors. The study profiled the T cell repertoires of more than 500 subjects by immunosequencing and related them to cytomegalovirus serostatus. Along with the approximately 700-subject first cohort, a separate validation cohort of about 110 different subjects was used. To predict cytomegalovirus infection status, the study brought together high-throughput TCR immunosequencing, statistical association of individual TCRs with disease status, and machine learning. A later analysis re-examined previously published TCR beta repertoires from more than 550 donors and added high-resolution HLA genotyping to investigate patterns of TCR occurrence. The later analysis used no new phenotypic data to find candidate immune exposures, relying instead on TCR beta sequences and their occurrence across donors. In an earlier analysis of roughly 600 of the donors, high-throughput TCR beta sequencing was used to judge whether each TCR beta V gene segment behaved as functional or pseudogenic. Donor age, sex, ethnicity and CMV serostatus were compiled together with the repertoire data. In a later genetic analysis, genome-wide SNP genotypes for about 65% of the roughly 670 donors were used, and that subset was treated as a discovery cohort. All discovery cohort repertoires had been generated on a single sequencing platform. Both class I and class II loci were covered by HLA typing, at four-digit resolution. The number of donors typed differed by locus, with 629-630 for A, B, C, DRB1 and DQB1, over 500 for DQA1, approximately 570 for DPA1, and 472 for DPB1. Roughly 5 DR-DQ haplotypes were handled as single units for association and clustering because linkage in the cohort was strong. Among roughly 400 genotyped donors of the cohort, an average of approximately 200,000 unique TCR beta nucleotide sequences was sequenced per donor, of which 15% to 20% were non-productive. Study-wide conclusions, independent of this receptor: A cluster of highly shared sequence variants was judged likely to represent a technical artifact of the sequencing pipeline. The earlier analysis of some 540 of the donors excluded some 15 rarely observed V segments, including chromosome 9 orphons, because counts were too low. In an earlier analysis of fewer than 700 of the donors, most TCR beta V segments appeared in productive rearrangements about 90% or about 30% of the time, broadly matching IMGT annotations. In this cohort, only TCR beta chains were sequenced, and detectable features were limited by the absence of alpha or paired-chain data. Correlated functional status among segregating V segments might be attributable to linkage disequilibrium, but an unknown experimental factor could not be ruled out. Compared with equally common non-associated chains, HLA-associated TCR beta chains in a later analysis were more clonally expanded and had lower generation probabilities. The classifier was reported to diagnose cytomegalovirus status with high specificity and sensitivity in both the original cohort and the validation cohort. A total of 150 or so TCR beta chains were listed by the study as associated with cytomegalovirus. In vitro tests confirmed that a few of the cytomegalovirus-associated TCR beta chains recognize cytomegalovirus antigens. A further reported finding was that TCR beta sequences accurately predicted the HLA-A and HLA-B alleles for most subjects in the first cohort. Because HLA typing was missing for some donors at each locus, association tests included only the typed subset. Immune exposure information for the cohort was limited to CMV serostatus. Because the 87-base-pair reads could not distinguish some IMGT-functional V segments, including TRBV6-2 and TRBV6-3, those segments were excluded. A later genetic analysis reported fewer N-insertions in productive TCRs among donors in an Asian-associated ancestry cluster than the approximately 670-donor mean. Most TCR sequences were seen in very few donors, while some public TCRs were found in many individuals. A later analysis found that most CMV-associated TCR beta chains appeared HLA-restricted, with HLA associations seemingly driven largely by CMV exposure. The presence/absence analyses assumed that sequencing depth was roughly uniform across donors, and that assumption may not be true. Strong co-occurrence of HLA alleles, especially DR and DQ, made assigning TCR associations to individual alleles difficult. A later analysis found that TCR association rates varied across HLA loci, with DRB1 alleles showing the most associated TCRs and HLA-C alleles the fewest. According to a later analysis, parvovirus B19, influenza, CMV and Epstein-Barr virus appeared linked to several top co-occurrence clusters. In a later analysis, more than 15,000 TCR beta sequences were associated with specific HLA alleles at a false discovery rate of 0.05. An association between a missense DCLRE1C variant and V-gene and J-gene trimming of TCR beta chains was found in a later genetic analysis and replicated in an independent cohort. It was suggested by the authors that the approach could potentially be generalized to other disease states and immunological phenotypes.

In total, 666 healthy bone marrow donors made up the cohort. All cohort members were sampled while nominally healthy, although unrecorded immune exposures were likely present. The donor tested CMV seropositive, placing the donor among the 289 seropositive members of the cohort. A peripheral blood sample was collected from each donor, and TCR beta sequencing was performed on peripheral blood mononuclear cells. The Qiagen DNeasy Blood Extraction Kit was used to extract genomic DNA from the blood cell samples. About this clone: What this receptor recognizes is not known. It has no much larger one-base neighbor in the sample; base qualities were not kept.

The protocol used for the library was the immunoSEQ multiplex PCR assay. A mixture of 60 forward primers for TCR Vbeta segments and 13 reverse primers for TCR Jbeta segments was used in the multiplex PCR. The CDR3 region of rearranged TCR beta genes was amplified from genomic DNA by a multiplex PCR assay. Amplified TCR beta libraries were sequenced as 87-base-pair reads on the Illumina HiSeq System. The original methods were these. In a later analysis, some 80 million unique TCR beta chains were counted across the 650 to 750 repertoires, and roughly 11 million of these chains were shared by at least two donors. Raw reads were error-corrected and collapsed into unique sequences with a nearest-neighbor algorithm that merged closely related sequences to remove PCR and sequencing errors. To assign V, D and J gene segments, CDR3 sequences were aligned to IMGT reference sequences. For a sequence to be retained, a match of at least six nucleotides to both a V gene segment and a J gene segment was required. A rearrangement counted as productive if the CDR3 had no stop codons and remained in frame with V and J, and every other rearrangement counted as non-productive. CDR3 was defined by IMGT convention, running from the second conserved V-encoded cysteine to the conserved J-encoded phenylalanine. The earlier analysis of about 590 of the donors excluded sequences that lacked an unambiguous match to a single V gene segment. An earlier analysis of some 500 of the donors classified V segments as functional when productive rearrangements were above 56.7% and as segregating when the standard deviation between donors was above 5%. A statistical classification framework was built for diagnosing cytomegalovirus status from the catalog of TCR beta chain sequences. In a later analysis, TCR nucleotide sequences were compared against IMGT/GENE-DB human TR gene sequences so that V and J genes could be assigned. Using the TCRdist pipeline, a later analysis assigned CDR3 sequences along with most-parsimonious VDJ recombination scenarios. In a later analysis, every TCR beta chain was defined by the combination of its CDR3 amino acid sequence and its V-gene family, and reads without a unique V-gene family were dropped. In a later analysis, 500 to 700 highly shared, low-generation-probability nucleotide sequences were removed to address suspected cross-contamination and a sequencing artifact. A later analysis calculated a clonal expansion index for each public chain from normalized within-repertoire ranks of inferred template counts. In a later analysis, generation probabilities were computed with a VDJ recombination model fitted to out-of-frame rearrangements, and the resulting probabilities were checked against IGoR. Hypergeometric tests were used in a later analysis to score TCR-TCR, TCR-HLA and TCR-CMV co-occurrence, with a repertoire-size bias correction applied to the TCR pairs. A later analysis estimated false discovery rates by permuting HLA or CMV assignments 20 times. A later analysis grouped co-occurring TCRs with DBSCAN, adding TCRdist sequence similarity when clustering within HLA-allele-positive subsets. For co-occurrence clustering, repertoires with fewer than 30,000 or more than 120,000 public chains were excluded, along with roughly 5 repertoires with anomalous nucleotide sharing. Sourced from immuneACCESS, this table was stored by TCRdb with only in-frame sequences that have V and J called. A share of the clones is absent; for the studies checked, an unresolved V gene accounts for under half, and the remainder has no known explanation. V and J calls and clone size are copied from that table; D and trimming were computed from the DNA. The sample table lists about 200,000 clones, roughly 83% of them with a count of one. The ten most abundant clones make up about 0.37% of the sample.

V and J are truncated by 1 base and 1 base respectively, leaving an intervening sequence of 10 bases. Spanning cysteine to phenylalanine, the CDR3 consists of 15 amino acids. Only the CDR3 DNA is retained, 45 bases long and in frame from the first base. The germline V gene encodes CDR1 SGHAT and CDR2 FQNNGV. Sequenced sample: PBMCs. The chain is assembled from TRBV11-2 and TRBJ1-1; D gene: possibly TRBD1, on 5 matching bases. The sequence was collected from a male donor in good health and CMV-seropositive. The CDR3 reads CASSLGGRQNTEAFF. The nucleotide sequence reads as follows: TGTGCCAGCAGCTTAGGGGGCAGACAGAACACTGAAGCTTTCTTT.